What follows are 7 T cell receptor beta chains derived from one specimen sequenced in a study of T cell clones after liver transplantation. Assay: immunoSEQ multiplex PCR; the TCRdb copy retains only in-frame clones and omits some. The sample lists 55,000 to 75,000 clones, approximately 70% occurring once. This specimen was CD4+ T cells from blood, taken at the approximately 16-month timepoint. These receptor sequences come from a human patient who received a liver transplant. The T cells may partly be graft donor cells.

The chain uses TRBV6-1 and TRBJ1-1; the D is unclear. CDR1 and CDR2 (germline): MNHNS, SASEGT. The CDR3 totals 13 residues. V shed 5 bases and J shed 10 bases, with 17 bases lying between them. CDR3 in amino acids: CASSNRPRFSAFF. The CDR3 region has the DNA TGTGCCAGCAGTAACCGACCCAGGTTCTCAGCTTTCTTT.

The chain employs TRBV4-2 and TRBJ2-3; 12 bases are shared with TRBD2. V was clipped by 4 bases and J by 4 bases; unmatched bases: 9. From germline, CDR1 is LGHNA and CDR2 YNFKEQ. The CDR3 runs 17 residues. CDR3 protein: CASSLGRLAGEPDTQYF. The CDR3 region has the DNA TGTGCCAGCAGCCTAGGAAGACTAGCGGGGGAGCCAGATACGCAGTATTTT.

The V gene is TRBV6-5, the J gene TRBJ1-1; no definite D call. CDR3 length: 14 residues. The germline V gene has CDR1 MNHEY and CDR2 SVGAGI. Trimming cost V 4 bases and J 0 bases, with 9 bases left between them. In DNA, the CDR3 is TGTGCCAGCAGTTTGGATGCGATGAACACTGAAGCTTTCTTT. This sequence encodes CASSLDAMNTEAFF.

This sequence joins TRBV6-5 and TRBJ1-1; D is uncertain. Germline V lookup: CDR1 MNHEY, CDR2 SVGAGI. The CDR3 covers 13 residues. V gave up 6 bases and J gave up 8 bases, with 16 bases separating them. The CDR3 DNA sequence: TGTGCCAGCAGCTCTCTGGGCCTTCGCGAAGCTTTCTTT. It is translated as CASSSLGLREAFF.

V gene TRBV10-1 combines with J gene TRBJ2-1; TRBD2 agrees at 8 bases. The CDR3 runs 14 residues. CDR1 and CDR2 from the germline V gene are WNHNN and SYGVQD (reference sequence). With 6 bases clipped from V and 3 bases from J, the junction kept 4 bases outside the gene matches. CDR3 DNA: TGCGCCAGCAGCAGCGGGAGTTTCTACAATGAGCAGTTCTTC. Amino acid sequence: CASSSGSFYNEQFF.

The chain links TRBV2 to TRBJ2-4; 9 positions match TRBD1. CDR3 size: 15 residues. CDR1 SNHLY and CDR2 FYNNEI come from the germline V gene. The V gene end was trimmed by 0 bases and the J gene end by 8 bases; junction bases not matched to a gene: 5. CDR3 in amino acids: CASSEAPGTGHIQYF. The DNA of the CDR3 is TGTGCCAGCAGTGAAGCCCCCGGGACAGGGCACATTCAGTACTTC.

The J gene is TRBJ1-2, the V gene TRBV6-6; the match to TRBD1 covers 8 bases. The CDR3 has 13 amino acids. The germline V gene has CDR1 MNHNY and CDR2 SVGAGI (reference sequence). The J segment lost 8 bases and the V segment lost 5 bases, leaving 7 bases of the junction unmatched. CDR3: CASSDLGQGGYTF. CDR3 DNA sequence: TGTGCCAGCAGTGACCTCGGACAGGGAGGCTACACCTTC.